This TCR delta chain was sequenced during a study of γδ T cells in repeated Plasmodium falciparum infection. Flow sorting of PBMC yielded separate Vgamma9/Vdelta2+ and Vdelta2-negative gammadelta T cell populations for bulk repertoire analysis. Looked up from germline, CDR1 is TSWWSYY and CDR2 is QGS. The CDR3 covers 17 residues. About this clone itself: A read error is the likely source, as a far larger clone sits one nucleotide away. Other DNA variants within this sample encode the same CDR3.

TCRdb re-identified clones in the multiplex PCR reads via CATT. The sample includes roughly 93,000 delta-chain clones, more than 1.4% of them seen just once. The J gene has no call, while the V gene is TRDV1; the tabulated D call, TRDD3, remains unverified against the DNA. The source material was gamma-delta T cells from blood. The receptor comes from a pool of human donors (malaria-infected and uninfected, not separated). The CDR3 loop reads CALGELCVLGYTDKLIF. The CDR3, as DNA: TGTGCTCTTGGGGAACTTTGCGTACTGGGATACACCGATAAGCTCATCTTT.